Shown below are 15 T cell receptor beta chains from a single sample sequenced in a study of cytomegalovirus exposure and HLA in healthy donors (dated by TCRdb to 2015 to 2018). The library was obtained by the immunoSEQ multiplex PCR assay. The multiplex PCR relied on a mix of 60 forward primers for TCR Vbeta segments and 13 reverse primers for TCR Jbeta segments. Sourced from immuneACCESS, this table was stored by TCRdb with only in-frame sequences that have V and J called. A share of the clones is absent; for the studies checked, an unresolved V gene accounts for under half, and the remainder has no known explanation. Per the sample table, the count is under 150,000 clones. Under 3.5% of the sample is in the top ten clones. The material sequenced was PBMCs. Receptor source: a middle-aged man in good health and CMV-seronegative.

This sequence joins TRBV2 and TRBJ2-2; a possible D gene is TRBD1 (6 bases). V lost 6 bases and J 1 base, leaving 9 bases between the germline ends. CDR1 is SNHLY, CDR2 FYNNEI, per germline. This CDR3 has 14 amino acids. This CDR3 is CASRPGQNTGELFF. CDR3 nucleotides: TGTGCCAGCAGGCCGGGACAGAACACCGGGGAGCTGTTTTTT.

This chain joins TRBV7-9 and TRBJ1-2; possibly TRBD1 for D (5 bases). The CDR3 loop spans 14 amino acids. Germline CDR1 and CDR2: SEHNR and FQNEAQ (reference sequence). V dropped 5 bases and J dropped 4 bases, with 14 bases sitting between them. The DNA for the CDR3 is TGTGCCAGCAGCCCCCAGGGCAAGACCTATGGCTACACCTTC. Its protein is CASSPQGKTYGYTF.

V is TRBV14 and J is TRBJ2-5; TRBD1 matches at 10 bases. Germline CDR1 SGHDN, CDR2 FVKESK. The CDR3 has 15 residues. Germline trimming cut 6 bases from V and 4 bases from J; bases unmatched to any gene: 8. CDR3 sequence (DNA): TGTGCCAGCAGACTGACAGGGGGCATGAGAGAGACCCAGTACTTC. Its protein product is CASRLTGGMRETQYF.

This chain connects TRBV6-5 to TRBJ2-7; 7 bases map to TRBD1. The CDR3 is 14 residues long. The V gene's germline CDR1 is MNHEY and CDR2 SVGAGI. With V trimmed by 4 bases and J by 0 bases, 3 bases remained unmatched. CDR3 loop: CASSFDRDSYEQYF. DNA of the CDR3: TGTGCCAGCAGTTTCGACAGGGACTCCTACGAGCAGTACTTC.

The chain links TRBV4-3 to TRBJ2-3; D gene unclear. The CDR3 runs to 15 residues. CDR1 is LGHNA and CDR2 is YSLEER in the germline V gene. V was pared by 1 base and J by 0 bases, with 8 bases between. The CDR3 nucleotides are TGCGCCAGCAGCCAAGGCACAGCTAGCACAGATACGCAGTATTTT. As protein: CASSQGTASTDTQYF.

The chain uses TRBV6-1 and TRBJ1-1; 10 bases align to TRBD1. Germline V gives CDR1 MNHNS, CDR2 SASEGT. The CDR3 totals 14 residues. The trim removed 7 bases at V and 1 base at J, leaving 3 bases unmatched. The CDR3 sequence is CASIWTGGNTEAFF. In DNA form, the CDR3 reads TGTGCCAGCATATGGACAGGGGGGAACACTGAAGCTTTCTTT.

The chain couples TRBV25-1 to TRBJ2-7, with D maybe TRBD1 (6 bases). V lost 7 bases and J 3 bases, leaving 7 bases between the germline ends. Germline V CDR1 and CDR2: MGHDK, SYGVNS. The CDR3 length is 11 residues. In DNA, the CDR3 is TGTGCCAGCACCAGGGGCTACGAGCAGTACTTC. Translating gives CASTRGYEQYF.

The chain recombines TRBV10-1 with TRBJ1-3; possibly TRBD1 for D (5 bases). The CDR3 covers 15 residues. CDR1 is WNHNN, CDR2 SYGVQD, per germline (reference sequence). With 7 bases removed from V and 0 bases from J, the gap between germline ends came to 13 bases. CDR3 DNA: TGCGCCAGCAAGGCGGGACGGTACTCTGGAAACACCATATATTTT. Encoded protein: CASKAGRYSGNTIYF.

The rearrangement joins TRBV9 to TRBJ1-2; 8 bases line up with TRBD1. The germline V gene encodes CDR1 SGDLS and CDR2 YYNGEE. Unmatched junction bases numbered 11, after V lost 3 bases and J lost 10 bases. There are 14 residues in the CDR3. CDR3 protein: CASSAGQVPLFYTF. The CDR3 coding sequence is TGTGCCAGCAGCGCGGGACAGGTTCCTCTATTCTACACCTTC.

The J gene is TRBJ1-2, the V gene TRBV28; 10 bases line up with TRBD1. Germline CDR1 MDHEN, CDR2 SYDVKM. Losses at the gene ends were 2 bases for V and 4 bases for J; bases not matched to a gene: 10. The CDR3 spans 17 residues. CDR3 nucleotides: TGTGCCAGCAGTTTAGGGGGGAGGACAGGGGGAAGCTATGGCTACACCTTC. This gives the protein CASSLGGRTGGSYGYTF.

This chain uses TRBV27 with TRBJ2-1; maybe TRBD2 (5 bases). V lost 3 bases and J 8 bases, leaving 11 bases between the germline ends. Per the germline V gene, CDR1 is MNHEY and CDR2 is SMNVEV (reference sequence). The CDR3 is 13 amino acids. CDR3 sequence: CASSFASSDEQFF. The CDR3 DNA reads TGTGCCAGCAGTTTTGCTAGCTCGGATGAGCAGTTCTTC.

The chain links TRBV29-1 to TRBJ2-3; 9 positions match TRBD1. The length of the CDR3 is 14 residues. The germline gives CDR1 SQVTM, CDR2 ANQGSEA. The DNA for the CDR3 is TGCAGTGTTACAGGGGGCGTTGGAACAGATACGCAGTATTTT. Its translation: CSVTGGVGTDTQYF.

The chain is built from TRBV4-1 and TRBJ1-6, with 7 bases fitting TRBD1. Germline loops: CDR1 MGHRA, CDR2 YSYEKL. V trimming: 2 bases; J trimming: 7 bases; junction bases outside the gene matches: 11. The CDR3 totals 17 residues. CDR3 residues: CASSQKGQTSPNSPLHF. The DNA of the CDR3 is TGCGCCAGCAGCCAAAAGGGACAGACTTCACCAAATTCACCCCTCCACTTT.

The genes are TRBV7-9 and TRBJ2-2; tentative D call: TRBD2 (5 bases). The CDR3 sequence is 14 residues long. Germline V lookup: CDR1 SEHNR, CDR2 FQNEAQ (reference sequence). V was trimmed by 5 bases and J by 5 bases, leaving 12 bases between them. The CDR3 nucleotides are TGTGCCAGCAGCGACCGGGGTCCAACCGGGGAGCTGTTTTTT. It is translated as CASSDRGPTGELFF.

The chain employs TRBV25-1 and TRBJ2-7; unclear D gene. Germline CDR1 is MGHDK and CDR2 is SYGVNS. The CDR3 runs 15 residues. The V and J ends lost 3 bases and 3 bases respectively, with 15 bases between them. This chain's CDR3 is CASSDPAAARYEQYF. CDR3 nucleotides: TGTGCCAGCAGTGATCCGGCTGCGGCACGCTACGAGCAGTACTTC.